Listed below are T cell receptor beta chains from one sample, sequenced in a study of cytomegalovirus exposure and HLA in healthy donors. The protocol was immunoSEQ multiplex PCR, while the TCRdb copy is restricted to in-frame clones and leaves out a portion. This table has under 120,000 clones, 60% to 85% appearing once. The sequenced material came from PBMCs. Receptors were obtained from a female donor in good health and CMV-seropositive. Each CDR3 is given with its conserved first and last residue. A D gene is named only where the DNA matches it firmly. A clone size is listed for some rows: how often the clone was seen (once, few, many), or a class if it is expanded.

D gene,clone size,J gene,CDR3 length,V gene,CDR3 DNA,CDR3 protein
-,-,TRBJ1-2,14,TRBV7-9,TGTGCCAGCAGCTTAGACGGGACTAACTATGGCTACACCTTC,CASSLDGTNYGYTF
TRBD1,-,TRBJ2-3,20,TRBV23-1,TGCGCCAGCAGTCAGGCACCGGGACAGGGATTATATCGGAGCACAGATACGCAGTATTTT,CASSQAPGQGLYRSTDTQYF
TRBD1,few,TRBJ1-3,17,TRBV9,TGTGCCAGCAGCGTAGCGGGGACAGCCAACTCTGGAAACACCATATATTTT,CASSVAGTANSGNTIYF
TRBD2,once,TRBJ2-3,15,TRBV6-4,TGTGCCAGCAGTGGAGCGGGGGGGCCTTCAGATACGCAGTATTTT,CASSGAGGPSDTQYF
-,-,TRBJ1-6,12,TRBV13,TGTGCCAGCAGCGCAGAGGAACGATCCCTCCACTTT,CASSAEERSLHF
TRBD2,-,TRBJ2-1,14,TRBV7-9,TGTGCCAGCAGCCCCGGGACTAAGTTGAATGAGCAGTTCTTC,CASSPGTKLNEQFF
TRBD2,-,TRBJ2-7,16,TRBV18,TGTGCCAGCTCACGGGCTAGCGGGAGGGCCTCCTACGAGCAGTACTTC,CASSRASGRASYEQYF
-,few,TRBJ1-5,13,TRBV30,TGTGCCTGGAGTCGCGGACCCCCCGGGGCCCAGCATTTT,CAWSRGPPGAQHF
TRBD1,-,TRBJ1-5,15,TRBV15,TGTGCCACCAGCAGATGGGGACAGGGCGATCAGCCCCAGCATTTT,CATSRWGQGDQPQHF
TRBD2,-,TRBJ2-3,16,TRBV9,TGTGCCAGCAGTTGGACTAGCGGTTCCCGCCGGGATACGCAGTATTTT,CASSWTSGSRRDTQYF
TRBD2,few,TRBJ2-7,15,TRBV4-2,TGTGCCACCAGTGCTGGCGGGAGCACCTCCTACGAGCAGTACTTC,CATSAGGSTSYEQYF
TRBD1,-,TRBJ1-2,14,TRBV11-2,TGTGCCAGCAGCCCCCCAGGGACAGGGGGTGGGTACACCTTC,CASSPPGTGGGYTF
-,-,TRBJ2-1,15,TRBV5-8,TGTGCCAGCCTCAGGTCCCGAAGCTCCTACAATGAGCAGTTCTTC,CASLRSRSSYNEQFF
TRBD1,once,TRBJ1-4,16,TRBV18,TGTGCCAGCTCACCCCGGGACAGGGAGACTAATGAAAAACTGTTTTTT,CASSPRDRETNEKLFF
-,-,TRBJ1-5,14,TRBV6-1,TGTGCCAGCAGTGACATCGGGGGCAATCAGCCCCAGCATTTT,CASSDIGGNQPQHF
TRBD1,-,TRBJ1-1,15,TRBV7-8,TGTGCCAGCAGCGCGAACAGGGGGGAGAACACTGAAGCTTTCTTT,CASSANRGENTEAFF
-,-,TRBJ1-4,17,TRBV7-9,TGTGCCAGCAGCCGGGGGGCAGCCGTTACAACTAATGAAAAACTGTTTTTT,CASSRGAAVTTNEKLFF
-,-,TRBJ1-5,12,TRBV7-9,TGTGCCAGCAGCCTTCTCAATCAGCCCCAGCATTTT,CASSLLNQPQHF
TRBD2,-,TRBJ2-5,16,TRBV6-1,TGTGCCAGCAGTGCTAGCCGCGGGGGATGGTTGGAGACCCAGTACTTC,CASSASRGGWLETQYF
-,-,TRBJ1-1,12,TRBV7-2,TGTGCCAGCAGGCCCGGGGGTACTGAAGCTTTCTTT,CASRPGGTEAFF
TRBD1,-,TRBJ1-3,14,TRBV6-5,TGTGCCAGCAGTTGGGACAGCTCTGGAAACACCATATATTTT,CASSWDSSGNTIYF
TRBD2,-,TRBJ2-1,15,TRBV7-3,TGTGCCAGCAGTCTCCTAGCGGGGGGTGGGAATGAGCAGTTCTTC,CASSLLAGGGNEQFF
-,-,TRBJ1-1,15,TRBV6-6,TGTGCCAGCAAGTACAGGAGCCCGGGGGACACTGAAGCTTTCTTT,CASKYRSPGDTEAFF
TRBD1,-,TRBJ1-1,14,TRBV30,TGTGCCTGGAGACAGACAGGGACAGGGACTGAAGCTTTCTTT,CAWRQTGTGTEAFF
TRBD2,-,TRBJ2-1,15,TRBV5-1,TGCGCCAGCAGCATAACTAGCGGGGTTAACAATGAGCAGTTCTTC,CASSITSGVNNEQFF
TRBD1,-,TRBJ1-5,15,TRBV6-6,TGTGCCAGCAGCCGCCGAGGACAGGGGAATCAGCCCCAGCATTTT,CASSRRGQGNQPQHF
TRBD2,-,TRBJ2-5,14,TRBV2,TGTGCCAGCAGTGAACGGACTAGGTCGGAGACCCAGTACTTC,CASSERTRSETQYF
-,-,TRBJ2-7,14,TRBV7-3,TGTGCCAGCAGCTCGGGAAGGGTGTATGGCGAGCAGTACTTC,CASSSGRVYGEQYF
-,once,TRBJ1-1,13,TRBV30,TGTGCCTGGAGTGCGTATATGAACACTGAAGCTTTCTTT,CAWSAYMNTEAFF
-,-,TRBJ1-4,12,TRBV28,TGTGCCAGCACCCCCCTTCGGGGAAAACTGTTTTTT,CASTPLRGKLFF
-,-,TRBJ2-2,17,TRBV4-2,TGTGCCAGCAGCCAAGATATAGGCAGGGTGAGCACCGGGGAGCTGTTTTTT,CASSQDIGRVSTGELFF
TRBD2,few,TRBJ2-7,15,TRBV7-9,TGTGCCAGCAGCTTAGGAAACCTAGCGGGAGGCGAGCAGTACTTC,CASSLGNLAGGEQYF
TRBD1,few,TRBJ2-1,14,TRBV7-3,TGTGCCAGCAGCGTAGACAGGGGTGGGGAGTTGCAGTTCTTC,CASSVDRGGELQFF
-,-,TRBJ2-2,14,TRBV6-1,TGTGCCAGCGCTGCTCCGGGTCACACCGGGGAGCTGTTTTTT,CASAAPGHTGELFF
TRBD2,few,TRBJ2-4,18,TRBV18,TGTGCCAGCTCACCCAGCGGGTTCGAGCGGGAGGCAAAAAACATTCAGTACTTC,CASSPSGFEREAKNIQYF
TRBD1,once,TRBJ1-1,15,TRBV6-1,TGTGCCAGCAGTGGATACAGGGGGGGGGACACTGAAGCTTTCTTT,CASSGYRGGDTEAFF
-,once,TRBJ2-3,15,TRBV28,TGTGCCAGCAGTAGTGTGGGAGTGGGGACAGATACGCAGTATTTT,CASSSVGVGTDTQYF
TRBD1,once,TRBJ2-7,15,TRBV5-5,TGTGCCAGCAGCTTGGAAAGGACAGGGACCTACGAGCAGTACTTC,CASSLERTGTYEQYF
TRBD1,-,TRBJ1-1,13,TRBV29-1,TGCAGCGTTGCGACCCAGGGGGCAAGTGAAGCTTTCTTT,CSVATQGASEAFF
TRBD1,few,TRBJ1-2,13,TRBV2,TGTGCCAGCACAGGACAGGGGGGATACGGCTACACCTTC,CASTGQGGYGYTF
-,few,TRBJ2-3,16,TRBV18,TGTGCCAGCTCACCAAGTTCGCGACAGACCTCAGATACGCAGTATTTT,CASSPSSRQTSDTQYF